These 16 T cell receptor beta chains were sequenced from one sample in a study of blood T cell repertoires in COVID-19. The data were produced by immunoSEQ multiplex PCR, yet TCRdb's version contains in-frame clones alone and is incomplete. The data hold 80,000 to 95,000 clones, with 85% to 90% observed a single time. Source material: peripheral blood. The receptors here all came from a woman aged 80 or older in a cohort sampled during active or convalescent COVID-19.

The chain employs TRBV18 and TRBJ1-5; 8 bases are shared with TRBD1. V dropped 2 bases and J dropped 0; count of bases not matched to a gene: 9. CDR3 length equals 18 residues. CDR1 and CDR2 from the germline V gene are KGHSH and LQKENI. The CDR3 region is CASSPNAGTGHSNQPQHF. CDR3 coding DNA: TGTGCCAGCTCACCAAACGCCGGGACAGGCCATAGCAATCAGCCCCAGCATTTT.

This clone has a single count. The chain joins TRBV11-2 to TRBJ2-1; weak D call: TRBD2 (5 bases). This CDR3 spans 13 amino acids. V was trimmed by 5 bases and J by 5 bases, leaving 10 bases between them. CDR1 and CDR2 from the germline V gene are SGHAT and FQNNGV. DNA for the CDR3: TGTGCCAGCAGCCCGACTATGAACAATGAGCAGTTCTTC. Amino acid sequence: CASSPTMNNEQFF.

The chain links TRBV3-1 (or the pseudogene TRBV3-2) to TRBJ1-5; 10 bases agree with TRBD1. Per germline, CDR1 LGHDT and CDR2 YNNKEL (reference sequence). Trimming removed 4 bases from V and 7 bases from J; junction bases left unmatched: 10. This CDR3 comprises 16 residues. CDR3 in DNA: TGTGCCAGCAGCCCAGCACCGGGGACAGGGGACCAGCCCCAGCATTTT. Its protein product is CASSPAPGTGDQPQHF.

This chain joins TRBV14 and TRBJ1-2; the match to TRBD1 covers 7 bases. The CDR3 has 17 residues. Germline V lookup: CDR1 SGHDN, CDR2 FVKESK. Trimming cost V 4 bases and J 1 base; bases outside gene matches: 12. Written as DNA, the CDR3 is TGTGCCAGCAGCCGCGTCCCGGGACAGAGGTTTAACTATGGCTACACCTTC. Translated, it gives CASSRVPGQRFNYGYTF.

This clone was recorded a few times. Other DNA sequences of this sample code for an identical CDR3. V usage is TRBV27 and J usage is TRBJ1-6; D remains ambiguous. Germline CDR1 is MNHEY and CDR2 is SMNVEV (reference sequence). V was trimmed by 3 bases and J by 0 bases, leaving 9 bases between them. This CDR3 spans 16 amino acids. The CDR3 is CASSFRRSSYNSPLHF. DNA for the CDR3: TGTGCCAGCAGTTTTCGGAGGAGCTCCTATAATTCACCCCTCCACTTT.

The chain combines TRBV18 with TRBJ2-6, with TRBD1 matching over 10 bases. V was clipped by 6 bases and J by 0 bases; unmatched bases: 11. Germline-derived CDR1 and CDR2 are KGHSH and LQKENI. The CDR3 runs to 19 residues. CDR3 sequence reads: CASSPTIGTGASGANVLTF. CDR3 coding DNA: TGTGCCAGCTCCCCTACCATAGGGACAGGGGCCTCTGGGGCCAACGTCCTGACTTTC.

CDR3 coding DNA: TGTGCCAGCAGCTTAACTAGTACTTACTCTGGGGCCAACGTCCTGACTTTC. It encodes CASSLTSTYSGANVLTF. This rearrangement joins TRBV7-3 to TRBJ2-6; D uncertain. Per germline, CDR1 SGHTA and CDR2 FQGTGA. The V gene lost 0 bases and the J gene lost 0 bases, with 9 bases spanning the gap. The CDR3 totals 17 residues.

The chain couples TRBV11-3 to TRBJ2-1; 9 positions match TRBD1. CDR1 and CDR2 from the germline V gene are SGHNT and YENEEA. Trimming cost V 2 bases and J 8 bases; bases outside gene matches: 16. The length of the CDR3 is 18 residues. CDR3 sequence reads: CASSLRGPGTGYSDEQFF. CDR3 nucleotides: TGTGCCAGCAGCTTACGAGGACCCGGGACAGGGTATTCGGATGAGCAGTTCTTC.

The V call is TRBV24-1, the J call TRBJ2-1, with D uncertain. Between the trimmed V and J ends, which lost 5 bases and 1 base, there was a span of 14 bases. The V gene's germline CDR1 is KGHDR and CDR2 SFDVKD. The CDR3 contains 16 residues. CDR3 in DNA: TGTGCCACCAGTGGCCCAGTATCCCAGTCCTACAATGAGCAGTTCTTC. Translating it yields CATSGPVSQSYNEQFF.

The chain links TRBV2 to TRBJ1-1; TRBD1 might be the D (6 bases). Germline values: CDR1 SNHLY, CDR2 FYNNEI. This CDR3 is built from 15 residues. The V and J ends lost 6 bases and 3 bases respectively, with 17 bases between them. The CDR3 protein is CASRPLTGWDTEAFF. The CDR3 DNA reads TGTGCCAGCAGACCCCTCACAGGGTGGGACACTGAAGCTTTCTTT.

Worth noting for this clone: Other DNA sequences in the same sample also yield this CDR3. The chain links TRBV3-1 (or the pseudogene TRBV3-2) to TRBJ2-2; D is perhaps TRBD1 (6 bases). This CDR3 contains 14 residues. The germline V gene encodes CDR1 LGHDT and CDR2 YNNKEL (reference sequence). V lost 5 bases to trimming and J lost 5 bases, with 12 bases between them. The DNA for the CDR3 is TGTGCCAGCAGCACGCACAGGGATACCGGGGAGCTGTTTTTT. This gives the protein CASSTHRDTGELFF.

J is TRBJ1-3 and V is TRBV7-8, with 8 positions matching TRBD1. Germline CDR1 reads SGHVS; CDR2 reads FQNEAQ. Losses at the gene ends were 1 base for V and 0 bases for J; bases not matched to a gene: 2. This CDR3 comprises 16 residues. CDR3 loop: CASSLGTGFSGNTIYF. As DNA, the CDR3 is TGTGCCAGCAGCTTAGGGACAGGGTTCTCTGGAAACACCATATATTTT.

This clone was detected only once. The V call is TRBV3-1 (or the pseudogene TRBV3-2), the J call TRBJ1-4, with D unclear. Germline CDR1 reads LGHDT; CDR2 reads YNNKEL (reference sequence). Trimming cost V 6 bases and J 8 bases, with 10 bases left between them. CDR3 length equals 12 residues. The CDR3 region has the DNA TGTGCCAGCAGGCACGGAGGCGAAAAACTGTTTTTT. Its protein product is CASRHGGEKLFF.

The genes are TRBV6-5 and TRBJ1-1; a weak D match, TRBD1 (5 bases). The CDR3 runs 15 residues. The ends were cut back, 6 bases at V and 1 base at J, with 15 bases in the middle. Germline V gives CDR1 MNHEY, CDR2 SVGAGI. This CDR3 is CASRPGQSGNTEAFF. In nucleotides, the CDR3 is TGTGCCAGCAGGCCAGGACAATCCGGGAACACTGAAGCTTTCTTT.

This chain links TRBV6-5 with TRBJ1-2; tentative D call: TRBD1 (5 bases). V dropped 2 bases and J dropped 4 bases, with 11 bases sitting between them. CDR1 is MNHEY and CDR2 is SVGAGI in the germline V gene. The CDR3 is 14 amino acids. The CDR3 protein is CASSYRSGLYGYTF. Written as DNA, the CDR3 is TGTGCCAGCAGTTACAGGTCGGGACTCTATGGCTACACCTTC.

This chain links TRBV6-5 with TRBJ1-2, with D tentatively TRBD1 (6 bases). This CDR3 is built from 14 residues. The ends were cut back, 6 bases at V and 2 bases at J, with 13 bases in the middle. Germline values: CDR1 MNHEY, CDR2 SVGAGI. This chain's CDR3 is CASRTGQINYGYTF. The CDR3 DNA reads TGTGCCAGCAGGACAGGCCAGATCAACTATGGCTACACCTTC.